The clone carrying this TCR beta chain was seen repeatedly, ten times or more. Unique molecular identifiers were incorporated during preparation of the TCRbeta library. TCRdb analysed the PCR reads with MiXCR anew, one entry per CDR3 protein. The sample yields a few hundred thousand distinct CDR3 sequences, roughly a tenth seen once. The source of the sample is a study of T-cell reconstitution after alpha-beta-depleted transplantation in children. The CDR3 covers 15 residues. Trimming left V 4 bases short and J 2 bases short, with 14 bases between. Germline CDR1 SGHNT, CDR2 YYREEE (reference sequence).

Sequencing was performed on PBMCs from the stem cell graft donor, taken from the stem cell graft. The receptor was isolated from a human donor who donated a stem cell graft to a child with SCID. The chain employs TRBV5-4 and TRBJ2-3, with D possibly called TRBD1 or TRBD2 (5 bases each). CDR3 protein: CASSLQVGTTDTQYF. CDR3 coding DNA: TGTGCCAGCAGCCTCCAGGTGGGGACCACAGATACGCAGTATTTT.